This record covers a single T cell receptor beta chain. This sample is part of a study of T cell responses to AZD1222 COVID-19 vaccine. Here immunoSEQ multiplex PCR was the method, and the copy in TCRdb shows in-frame clones only, minus some. The repertoire includes some 150,000 clones, about 89% of them detected once, and approximately 9% sits in the top ten. Trimming cost V 2 bases and J 4 bases, with 9 bases left between them. This CDR3 comprises 13 residues. Germline V gives CDR1 SGHKS, CDR2 YYEKEE (reference sequence). Second-dose groups at about 4 or about 12 weeks were pooled. The chain couples TRBV5-5 to TRBJ1-1; the D is unclear. Sequencing was performed on peripheral blood, taken 28 days after the second AZD1222 dose. The sequence was obtained from an adult who received the AZD1222 COVID-19 vaccine. The CDR3 sequence is CASSFLGSTEAFF. The CDR3 nucleotides are TGTGCCAGCAGCTTCTTAGGGTCCACTGAAGCTTTCTTT.